Shown below are 9 T cell receptor beta chains from a single sample sequenced in a study of T cell changes during pregnancy in multiple sclerosis. This table comes from immunoSEQ multiplex PCR, and its TCRdb copy is limited to in-frame clones, with some not included. The table lists 60,000 to 85,000 clones, approximately 94% of them singletons. The source was peripheral blood, collected in the third trimester of pregnancy. These receptors were taken from a female donor with multiple sclerosis, enrolled in a pregnancy study.

The chain is built from TRBV4-2 and TRBJ1-4; perhaps TRBD1 as D (5 bases). The CDR3 spans 17 residues. Germline-derived CDR1 and CDR2 are LGHNA and YNFKEQ. Trimming stripped 0 bases from V and 5 bases from J, with 16 bases between. CDR3 residues: CASSQDISGSANEKLFF. The CDR3 region has the DNA TGTGCCAGCAGCCAAGATATTTCAGGGTCGGCGAATGAAAAACTGTTTTTT.

The V gene is TRBV7-8, the J gene TRBJ1-5, with D unresolved. The CDR3 is 15 amino acids. The V gene's germline CDR1 is SGHVS and CDR2 FQNEAQ. Between the trimmed V and J ends, which lost 5 bases and 4 bases, there was a span of 15 bases. The CDR3 region has the DNA TGTGCCAGCAGCCCCCAGAACAGCCCGAATCAGCCCCAGCATTTT. Protein: CASSPQNSPNQPQHF.

The chain carries TRBV9 and TRBJ2-3; D is uncertain. The CDR3 runs 13 residues. V shed 2 bases and J shed 4 bases, with 8 bases lying between them. Per germline, CDR1 SGDLS and CDR2 YYNGEE. The CDR3 coding sequence is TGTGCCAGCAGCGTGGGCTCCTCAGATACGCAGTATTTT. Its protein product is CASSVGSSDTQYF. Full variable domain (outside the CDR3, taken from reference TRBV9 and TRBJ2-3): DSGVTQTPKHLITATGQRVTLRCSPRSGDLSVYWYQQSLDQGLQFLIQYYNGEERAKGNILERFSAQQFPDLHSELNLSSLELGDSALYFCASSVGSSDTQYFGPGTRLTVL.

This chain connects TRBV19 to TRBJ1-1; no reliable D call. V shed 1 base and J shed 4 bases, with 13 bases lying between them. Germline CDR1 LNHDA, CDR2 SQIVND (reference sequence). CDR3 length equals 15 residues. CDR3 in amino acids: CASSIGGGMSTEAFF. DNA for the CDR3: TGTGCCAGTAGTATAGGGGGAGGGATGAGCACTGAAGCTTTCTTT.

The rearrangement joins TRBV23-1 to TRBJ1-6, with TRBD1 identical over 10 bases. TRBV23-1 counts as an open reading frame of uncertain function. This CDR3 is built from 13 residues. V shed 7 bases and J 8 bases; nucleotides not matched to a gene: 2. DNA for the CDR3: TGCGCCAGCACCGGGACAGGGGATTCACCCCTCCACTTT. Translation gives CASTGTGDSPLHF.

This clone has a single count. This rearrangement joins TRBV6-5 to TRBJ1-5; D unresolved. Trimming cost V 3 bases and J 4 bases, with 13 bases left between them. The CDR3 totals 15 residues. The germline CDR1 and CDR2 sequences are MNHEY and SVGAGI. The CDR3 DNA is TGTGCCAGCAGTTATAGTCCAGGTCCGAATCAGCCCCAGCATTTT. Its protein is CASSYSPGPNQPQHF.

The CDR3 loop reads CSVRGSGYDAFF. The DNA of the CDR3 is TGCAGCGTTCGGGGGTCCGGGTACGATGCTTTCTTT. This chain connects TRBV29-1 to TRBJ1-1; D is perhaps TRBD1 (5 bases). This CDR3 has 12 residues. From germline, CDR1 is SQVTM and CDR2 ANQGSEA. V shed 5 bases and J shed 11 bases, with 18 bases lying between them. Complete variable domain (other parts from reference TRBV29-1 and TRBJ1-1): SAVISQKPSRDICQRGTSLTIQCQVDSQVTMMFWYRQQPGQSLTLIATANQGSEATYESGFVIDKFPISRPNLTFSTLTVSNMSPEDSSIYLCSVRGSGYDAFFGQGTRLTVV.

The J gene is TRBJ2-7, the V gene TRBV2; tentative D call: TRBD1 (5 bases). CDR1 is SNHLY, CDR2 FYNNEI, per germline. Trimming removed 1 base at V and 3 bases at J, with 10 bases between. This CDR3 has 14 residues. As DNA, the CDR3 is TGTGCCAGCAGTGAAGGGGGCTCCGTCTACGAGCAGTACTTC. Protein product: CASSEGGSVYEQYF.

This chain links TRBV6-5 with TRBJ2-1; 11 positions match TRBD2. CDR1 and CDR2 from the germline V gene are MNHEY and SVGAGI. The CDR3 is made up of 15 amino acids. J gave up 4 bases and V 6 bases, and 5 bases lay outside the gene matches. The CDR3 DNA is TGTGCCAGCAGCTTAGCGGGGGGGTTTTACAATGAGCAGTTCTTC. This codes for CASSLAGGFYNEQFF.